Below, 8 T cell receptor beta chains from the same sample are listed, as sequenced in a study of blood T cell repertoires in COVID-19. The method was immunoSEQ multiplex PCR; TCRdb's version includes in-frame clones alone and lacks a portion of them. The sample has approximately 300,000 clones; roughly 90% are singletons. The sequenced material came from peripheral blood. The receptors shown here come from a woman between 50 and 59 years old who had recovered from COVID-19.

The chain combines TRBV3-1 (or the pseudogene TRBV3-2) with TRBJ2-1; tentatively, D is TRBD2 (5 bases). This CDR3 has 17 amino acids. V was shortened by 0 bases and J by 0 bases, with 12 bases between the two germline ends. Germline V CDR1 and CDR2: LGHDT, YNNKEL (reference sequence). The DNA of the CDR3 is TGTGCCAGCAGCCAAGAGCGGCAGCGGCGCTCCTACAATGAGCAGTTCTTC. Protein: CASSQERQRRSYNEQFF.

J is TRBJ1-5 and V is TRBV7-2; D is perhaps TRBD1 (6 bases). The CDR3 is 15 amino acids. Per the germline V gene, CDR1 is SGHTA and CDR2 is FQGNSA. Trimming stripped 2 bases from V and 0 bases from J, with 8 bases between. Written as DNA, the CDR3 is TGTGCCAGCAGCTTACAGGGGCATAGCAATCAGCCCCAGCATTTT. It specifies CASSLQGHSNQPQHF.

The V gene is TRBV28, the J gene TRBJ2-2; D perhaps matches TRBD2 (6 bases). This CDR3 spans 15 amino acids. Germline V gene lookup returns CDR1 MDHEN and CDR2 SYDVKM. V was shortened by 2 bases and J by 2 bases, with 9 bases between the two germline ends. CDR3 in amino acids: CASSLGGFNTGELFF. CDR3 bases: TGTGCCAGCAGTTTAGGAGGGTTTAACACCGGGGAGCTGTTTTTT.

The chain employs TRBV5-1 and TRBJ1-1, with 10 nucleotides matching TRBD1. After removal of 0 bases from V and 1 base from J, the junction contained 0 bases not matched to a gene. The V gene's germline CDR1 is SGHRS and CDR2 YFSETQ. The CDR3 covers 15 residues. CDR3 sequence reads: CASSLGDRGNTEAFF. The CDR3 coding sequence is TGCGCCAGCAGCTTGGGGGACAGGGGGAACACTGAAGCTTTCTTT. Full variable domain (rest looked up from reference TRBV5-1 and TRBJ1-1): KAGVTQTPRYLIKTRGQQVTLSCSPISGHRSVSWYQQTPGQGLQFLFEYFSETQRNKGNFPGRFSGRQFSNSRSEMNVSTLELGDSALYLCASSLGDRGNTEAFFGQGTRLTVV.

The chain employs TRBV5-6 and TRBJ2-4, with 8 bases that match TRBD1. J gave up 3 bases and V 4 bases, and 15 bases lay outside the gene matches. The CDR3 runs to 18 residues. The V gene's germline CDR1 is SGHDT and CDR2 YYEEEE. The CDR3 DNA is TGTGCCAGCAGCCGACTTGGACAGGGCCAACCGTTCAAAAACATTCAGTACTTC. It codes for CASSRLGQGQPFKNIQYF.

The chain is built from TRBV15 and TRBJ1-1; perhaps TRBD1 as D (6 bases). The germline CDR1 and CDR2 sequences are LNHNV and YYDKDF (reference sequence). The length of the CDR3 is 15 residues. The V end lost 3 bases, the J end lost 0 bases, and 11 bases lay between the germline ends. As DNA, the CDR3 is TGTGCCACCAGCAGGGGGGCTGGGATGAACACTGAAGCTTTCTTT. This codes for CATSRGAGMNTEAFF.

The chain has TRBV12-3 or TRBV12-4 and TRBJ2-5; the match to TRBD1 covers 7 bases. The V and J ends lost 8 bases and 4 bases, in that order; junction bases with no gene match: 7. The CDR3 contains 13 residues. The CDR3, as DNA: TGTGCCAGCGAGGGGGACAGTCGAGAGACCCAGTACTTC. This codes for CASEGDSRETQYF.

The chain couples TRBV6-2 or TRBV6-3 to TRBJ1-1; 8 nucleotides align to TRBD1. V gave up 0 bases and J gave up 1 base; unmatched junction bases: 7. The CDR3 runs to 17 residues. Looked up from germline, CDR1 is MNHEY and CDR2 is SVGEGT. CDR3 DNA sequence: TGTGCCAGCAGTTACTCGACAGGGGTGAATCAGAACACTGAAGCTTTCTTT. Translating it yields CASSYSTGVNQNTEAFF.